This is a list of T cell receptor beta chains from one sample in a study of cytomegalovirus exposure and HLA in healthy donors. Measured with immunoSEQ multiplex PCR; TCRdb has only the in-frame clones, and not every one. The data hold fewer than 200,000 clones, with about 90% observed a single time. The sequenced sample consisted of PBMCs. These receptors originate from a girl under two years old in good health and CMV-seronegative. The CDR3 runs from the conserved cysteine through the conserved F or W. The order of the fields is V gene, clone size, J gene, D gene, CDR3 DNA, CDR3 protein. A D gene is named only where the DNA matches it firmly. Size is omitted from some rows. Given values are once, few, many or a class for expanded clones.

v_gene: TRBV27; abundance: -; j_gene: TRBJ1-2; d_gene: TRBD1; CDR3nt: TGTGCCAGCGCTAGACAGGGCCCGCTATATGGCTACACCTTC; CDR3aa: CASARQGPLYGYTF
v_gene: TRBV30; abundance: -; j_gene: TRBJ2-5; d_gene: TRBD1; CDR3nt: TGTGCCTGGAGGGAACCGACAGGGTCCGTCCAAGAGACCCAGTACTTC; CDR3aa: CAWREPTGSVQETQYF
v_gene: TRBV6-1; abundance: -; j_gene: TRBJ1-5; d_gene: TRBD1; CDR3nt: TGTGCCAGCAGTGAAGTAGGGACAGGGTCCCAGCCCCAGCATTTT; CDR3aa: CASSEVGTGSQPQHF
v_gene: TRBV6-1; abundance: -; j_gene: TRBJ2-7; d_gene: TRBD1; CDR3nt: TGTGCCAGCAGTGGGAGACAGGGGGCTTCGTGGGAGCAGTACTTC; CDR3aa: CASSGRQGASWEQYF
v_gene: TRBV25-1; abundance: -; j_gene: TRBJ1-3; d_gene: TRBD1; CDR3nt: TGTGCCAGCAGTGACGGACAGGGGATTAATAACACCATATATTTT; CDR3aa: CASSDGQGINNTIYF
v_gene: TRBV29-1; abundance: -; j_gene: TRBJ2-7; d_gene: TRBD2; CDR3nt: TGCAGCGCTTACTCCGGACTAGCGGTGGGCGAGCAGTACTTC; CDR3aa: CSAYSGLAVGEQYF
v_gene: TRBV20-1; abundance: -; j_gene: TRBJ1-2; d_gene: -; CDR3nt: TGCAGTGCCAAAGAGGATGGCTACACCTTC; CDR3aa: CSAKEDGYTF
v_gene: TRBV5-6; abundance: once; j_gene: TRBJ2-7; d_gene: TRBD2; CDR3nt: TGTGCCAGCAGCTTCGCGTCGAGCGGGGGGCCTCTCTACGAGCAGTACTTC; CDR3aa: CASSFASSGGPLYEQYF
v_gene: TRBV30; abundance: -; j_gene: TRBJ1-6; d_gene: -; CDR3nt: TGTGCCTGGAGTCCCCCAGGGTTTGGATCACCCCTCCACTTT; CDR3aa: CAWSPPGFGSPLHF
v_gene: TRBV7-8; abundance: -; j_gene: TRBJ2-3; d_gene: TRBD2; CDR3nt: TGTGCCAGCAGCCAACTCGCCGGGACTAGCGGTCGGGATACGCAGTATTTT; CDR3aa: CASSQLAGTSGRDTQYF
v_gene: TRBV6-4; abundance: -; j_gene: TRBJ2-3; d_gene: TRBD2; CDR3nt: TGTGCCAGCAGTGACTCGGGGACTAGCGGGAAAGATACGCAGTATTTT; CDR3aa: CASSDSGTSGKDTQYF
v_gene: TRBV27; abundance: -; j_gene: TRBJ2-7; d_gene: -; CDR3nt: TGTGCCAGCAGTTTATTCTGGGCAGGGACCTACGAGCAGTACTTC; CDR3aa: CASSLFWAGTYEQYF
v_gene: TRBV27; abundance: -; j_gene: TRBJ2-3; d_gene: TRBD1; CDR3nt: TGTGCCAGCAGTTCACAGGGGGCTGTAGTCGCAGATACGCAGTATTTT; CDR3aa: CASSSQGAVVADTQYF
v_gene: TRBV7-9; abundance: -; j_gene: TRBJ2-7; d_gene: TRBD2; CDR3nt: TGTGCCAGCAGCTGGCCTAGCGGGAGGGAGGAAAACGAGCAGTACTTC; CDR3aa: CASSWPSGREENEQYF